This TCR beta chain was captured by sequencing in a study of neoadjuvant anti-PD-1 for oral cavity cancer. Patients had newly diagnosed, untreated stage II-IVA oral cavity squamous cell carcinoma. The germline CDR1 and CDR2 sequences are SGHVS and FQNEAQ. The ends lost 3 bases at V and 4 bases at J; junction bases unmatched: 6. This CDR3 is 15 amino acids long. Most PBMC samples had about 520 ng input DNA in six replicates. Profiled with immunoSEQ multiplex PCR; TCRdb holds only in-frame clones, not every one. The sample records around 15,000 clones, about 72% being singletons. The rearrangement uses TRBV7-8 and TRBJ1-5; 7 positions agree with TRBD1. Material: PBMCs, obtained before nivolumab (anti-PD-1) treatment. The clonotype comes from a person aged 40-85 years with oral cavity squamous cell carcinoma. This chain's CDR3 is CASSLTTGWNQPQHF. The CDR3 nucleotides read TGTGCCAGCAGCTTGACGACAGGGTGGAATCAGCCCCAGCATTTT.